This is a list of T cell receptor beta chains from one sample in a study of T cell clones after liver transplantation. Generated by immunoSEQ multiplex PCR, the TCRdb table keeps only in-frame clones and is missing some. Here the sample spans 90,000 to 120,000 clones, approximately 85% being singletons. This specimen was CD4+ T cells from blood, taken before liver transplant. These receptors all stem from a human donor who received a liver transplant. Each CDR3 is given with its conserved first and last residue. The D gene is left open where the match is weak. Size is stated for part of the rows, as once, few or many counts, or as a class when the clone is expanded.

size: NA; V: TRBV2; D: NA; J: TRBJ2-7; CDR3: CASSRQSYEQYF; DNA: TGTGCCAGCAGCCGACAATCCTACGAGCAGTACTTC
size: NA; V: TRBV18; D: NA; J: TRBJ1-3; CDR3: CASSPGAGPGNTIYF; DNA: TGTGCCAGCTCACCGGGGGCAGGGCCCGGAAACACCATATATTTT
size: NA; V: TRBV9; D: TRBD2; J: TRBJ2-7; CDR3: CASSVQPAGGYEQYF; DNA: TGTGCCAGCAGCGTCCAACCAGCGGGGGGATACGAGCAGTACTTC
size: few; V: TRBV5-8; D: NA; J: TRBJ2-6; CDR3: CASSIRVAGANVLTF; DNA: TGTGCCAGCAGCATCAGGGTTGCTGGGGCCAACGTCCTGACTTTC
size: NA; V: TRBV6-1; D: NA; J: TRBJ2-2; CDR3: CASSASRWGRENTGELFF; DNA: TGTGCCAGCAGTGCATCCCGGTGGGGGCGGGAAAATACCGGGGAGCTGTTTTTT
size: NA; V: TRBV6-1; D: NA; J: TRBJ1-4; CDR3: CASSGGTATNEKLFF; DNA: TGTGCCAGCAGTGGGGGGACGGCAACTAATGAAAAACTGTTTTTT
size: NA; V: TRBV4-1; D: TRBD2; J: TRBJ2-7; CDR3: CASSQANRGKLAGYGGQYF; DNA: TGCGCCAGCAGCCAAGCCAATCGGGGGAAACTAGCGGGATACGGTGGGCAGTACTTC
size: few; V: TRBV11-2; D: NA; J: TRBJ1-2; CDR3: CASSLGSYGYTF; DNA: TGTGCCAGCAGCTTAGGCAGCTATGGCTACACCTTC
size: NA; V: TRBV5-8; D: NA; J: TRBJ2-3; CDR3: CASSLSFRLDTQYF; DNA: TGTGCCAGCAGCTTGAGTTTTAGGTTGGATACGCAGTATTTT
size: NA; V: TRBV5-8; D: TRBD2; J: TRBJ2-1; CDR3: CASRIAGGPGEQFF; DNA: TGTGCCAGCAGGATAGCGGGAGGGCCGGGCGAGCAGTTCTTC
size: many; V: TRBV27; D: TRBD1; J: TRBJ1-4; CDR3: CASSWTGGTEKLFF; DNA: TGTGCCAGCAGCTGGACAGGGGGGACGGAAAAACTGTTTTTT
size: NA; V: TRBV19; D: TRBD2; J: TRBJ2-7; CDR3: CASSTRPSGRSAHEQYF; DNA: TGTGCCAGTAGTACCCGTCCTAGCGGGAGATCAGCCCACGAGCAGTACTTC
size: NA; V: TRBV15; D: NA; J: TRBJ1-2; CDR3: CATSRGGGNYGYTF; DNA: TGTGCCACCAGCAGAGGCGGAGGAAACTATGGCTACACCTTC
size: NA; V: TRBV6-1; D: NA; J: TRBJ1-5; CDR3: CASSLGQHAQPQHF; DNA: TGTGCCAGCAGTCTCGGACAGCATGCCCAGCCCCAGCATTTT
size: NA; V: TRBV19; D: NA; J: TRBJ2-5; CDR3: CASSIFRGQETQYF; DNA: TGTGCCAGTAGTATATTCAGGGGCCAAGAGACCCAGTACTTC
size: NA; V: TRBV30; D: NA; J: TRBJ1-2; CDR3: CAYEQWNYGYTF; DNA: TGTGCCTATGAACAGTGGAACTATGGCTACACCTTC
size: NA; V: TRBV29-1; D: NA; J: TRBJ2-4; CDR3: CSAERAGYDIQYF; DNA: TGCAGCGCTGAGAGGGCTGGTTACGACATTCAGTACTTC
size: few; V: TRBV10-2; D: NA; J: TRBJ1-6; CDR3: CASSEGALHF; DNA: TGCGCCAGCAGTGAGGGGGCCCTCCACTTT
size: few; V: TRBV4-3; D: TRBD1; J: TRBJ1-2; CDR3: CASSQDIGQGAQSGGYTF; DNA: TGCGCCAGCAGCCAAGATATAGGACAGGGGGCACAAAGTGGTGGCTACACCTTC
size: NA; V: TRBV7-6; D: NA; J: TRBJ1-4; CDR3: CASSSRSEEKLFF; DNA: TGTGCCAGCAGCTCTAGATCCGAAGAAAAACTGTTTTTT
size: NA; V: TRBV10-3; D: NA; J: TRBJ2-1; CDR3: CAISDPTELGQFF; DNA: TGTGCCATCAGTGATCCGACGGAATTAGGGCAGTTCTTC
size: few; V: TRBV29-1; D: NA; J: TRBJ1-3; CDR3: CSVEDPWGDSGNTIYF; DNA: TGCAGCGTTGAAGATCCGTGGGGAGATTCTGGAAACACCATATATTTT
size: NA; V: TRBV27; D: TRBD1; J: TRBJ1-1; CDR3: CASTPRGQSTEAFF; DNA: TGTGCCAGCACCCCCAGGGGGCAAAGCACTGAAGCTTTCTTT
size: NA; V: TRBV11-2; D: NA; J: TRBJ1-2; CDR3: CASSLDGVGGYTF; DNA: TGTGCCAGCAGCTTAGACGGGGTAGGCGGCTACACCTTC
size: NA; V: TRBV18; D: TRBD1; J: TRBJ1-5; CDR3: CASSPEQGGNQPQHF; DNA: TGTGCCAGCTCACCAGAACAGGGGGGAAATCAGCCCCAGCATTTT
size: NA; V: TRBV6-1; D: NA; J: TRBJ2-7; CDR3: CASKGRADSYEQYF; DNA: TGTGCCAGCAAAGGCAGGGCGGACTCCTACGAGCAGTACTTC
size: NA; V: TRBV18; D: NA; J: TRBJ1-4; CDR3: CASSPREGEKLFF; DNA: TGTGCCAGCTCACCCAGGGAGGGAGAAAAACTGTTTTTT
size: NA; V: TRBV18; D: NA; J: TRBJ1-2; CDR3: CASSPSRGNYGYTF; DNA: TGTGCCAGCTCACCCTCCCGCGGAAACTATGGCTACACCTTC